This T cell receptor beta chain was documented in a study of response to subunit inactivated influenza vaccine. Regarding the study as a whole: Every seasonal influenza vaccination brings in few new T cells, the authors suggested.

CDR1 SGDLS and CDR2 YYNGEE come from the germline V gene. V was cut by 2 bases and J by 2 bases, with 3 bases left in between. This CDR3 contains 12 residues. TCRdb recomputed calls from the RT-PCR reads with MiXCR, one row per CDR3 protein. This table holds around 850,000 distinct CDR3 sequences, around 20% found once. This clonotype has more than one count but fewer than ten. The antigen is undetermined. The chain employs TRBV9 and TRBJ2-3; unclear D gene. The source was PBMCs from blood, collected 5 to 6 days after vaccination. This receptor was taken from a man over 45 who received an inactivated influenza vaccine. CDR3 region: CASSVPTDTQYF. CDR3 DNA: TGTGCCAGCAGCGTCCCCACAGATACGCAGTATTTT.